A single T cell receptor beta chain is shown here with its context. The data were obtained in a study of blood T cell repertoires in COVID-19. Overall study context: There were acute and convalescent COVID-19 samples, and they came from the United States, Italy and Spain. T cells, B-cell-depleted T cells, or PBMCs supplied cDNA or gDNA.

V lost 10 bases and J lost 1, with 20 bases in between. The CDR3 contains 16 residues. Germline V gene lookup returns CDR1 LNHDA and CDR2 SQIVND (reference sequence). Original handling: Estimation of nucleated cell counts relied on the amplification of reference gene primers. Sequenced by immunoSEQ multiplex PCR; TCRdb stores in-frame clones only, minus some. V and J calls plus clone size are reproduced from that table; the DNA served to infer D and trimming. The sample records 57,000 or so clones, approximately 86% being singletons. The sample taken for sequencing was peripheral blood. The genes are TRBV19 and TRBJ1-5; D may be TRBD1 (5 bases). The clonotype was recovered from a human donor in a cohort sampled during active COVID-19. CDR3 sequence: CATAPAGPRSNQPQHF. The DNA of the CDR3 is TGTGCCACTGCTCCTGCAGGGCCGCGGAGCAATCAGCCCCAGCATTTT. Based on the CDR3 plus reference TRBV19 and TRBJ1-5, the full variable domain is DGGITQSPKYLFRKEGQNVTLSCEQNLNHDAMYWYRQDPGQGLRLIYYSQIVNDFQKGDIAEGYSVSREKKESFPLTVTSAQKNPTAFYLCATAPAGPRSNQPQHFGDGTRLSIL.